Included here is one T cell receptor beta chain sequence, with context. Its antigen is as yet unknown. This specimen comes from a study of vaccination and CD4 T cells after COVID-19. Study background: Stimulation of cells relied on overlapping spike peptides derived from SARS-CoV-2, HCoV-NL63, HCoV-OC43 and HCoV-229E.

Scientists ran DNA taken from cultured CD4+ T cells through the Oncomine TCR Beta short-read assay for sequencing. Cultures of CD4+ T cells served as the source for extracting genomic DNA. TCRdb ran MiXCR on the PCR reads and lists one entry per CDR3 protein. Here the sample spans under 15,000 distinct CDR3 sequences, around 38% being singletons. The treatment was: roughly nine-day PBMC culture with coronavirus spike peptide pools or control peptides (ViraFEST assay). Germline assignment: CDR1 LGHNT and CDR2 FRNRAP. The V and J ends lost 4 bases and 6 bases respectively, with 12 bases between them. This CDR3 comprises 14 residues.

This chain joins TRBV12-5 and TRBJ2-2; D ambiguous. The clonotype originates from a human donor who had recovered from COVID-19. Sequenced input: CD4+ T cells from blood, cultured in vitro. CDR3 region: CASGSGPRSGELFF. Written as DNA, the CDR3 is TGTGCTAGTGGTTCCGGGCCAAGGTCCGGGGAGCTGTTTTTT.